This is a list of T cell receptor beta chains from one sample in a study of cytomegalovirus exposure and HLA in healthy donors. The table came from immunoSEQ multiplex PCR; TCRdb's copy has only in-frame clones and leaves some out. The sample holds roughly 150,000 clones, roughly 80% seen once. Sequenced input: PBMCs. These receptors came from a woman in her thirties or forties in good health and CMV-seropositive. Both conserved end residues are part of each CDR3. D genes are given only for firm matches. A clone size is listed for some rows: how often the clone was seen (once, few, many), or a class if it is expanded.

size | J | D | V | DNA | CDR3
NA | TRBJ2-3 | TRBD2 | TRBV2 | TGTGCCGTGAAGACTAGCGGGGGGACAGATACGCAGTATTTT | CAVKTSGGTDTQYF
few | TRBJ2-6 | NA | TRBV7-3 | TGTGCCAGCAGCTCTACAGGGTTTCTAGCTGGGGCCAACGTCCTGACTTTC | CASSSTGFLAGANVLTF
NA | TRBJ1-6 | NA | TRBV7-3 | TGTGCCAGCAGCCCTCACCCCGGTGATTCACCCCTCCACTTT | CASSPHPGDSPLHF
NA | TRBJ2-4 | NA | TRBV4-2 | TGTGCCAGCAGCCACCGGGACTCCAATTTTGGGTTTCCCAAAAACATTCAGTACTTC | CASSHRDSNFGFPKNIQYF
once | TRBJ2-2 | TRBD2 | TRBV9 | TGTGCCAGCAGCGTAGACGCTAGCGGGGGGCGTTTAAGGACCGGGGAGCTGTTTTTT | CASSVDASGGRLRTGELFF
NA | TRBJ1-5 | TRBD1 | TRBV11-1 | TGTGCCAGCAGCCTCGACCGACAGGGGACTAATCAGCCCCAGCATTTT | CASSLDRQGTNQPQHF
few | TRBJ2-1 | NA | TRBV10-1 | TGCGCCAGCAGTGAGTCGGGGAGAAGTGAGCAGTTCTTC | CASSESGRSEQFF
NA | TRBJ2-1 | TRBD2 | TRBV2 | TGTGCCAGCAATCTAAAACTAGCGGGAGACTCCTACAATGAGCAGTTCTTC | CASNLKLAGDSYNEQFF
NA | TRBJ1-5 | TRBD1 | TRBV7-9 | TGTGCCAGCAGCCGCGGACAGGACAATCAGCCCCAGCATTTT | CASSRGQDNQPQHF
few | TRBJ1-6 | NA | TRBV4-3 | TGCGCCAGCAGTCCCGAAGGGGGACCGCGGATTGTACCCCTCCACTTT | CASSPEGGPRIVPLHF
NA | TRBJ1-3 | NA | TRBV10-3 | TGTGCCATCAGTGAGGATGTTGGGGGCAACTCTGGAAACACCATATATTTT | CAISEDVGGNSGNTIYF
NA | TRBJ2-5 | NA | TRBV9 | TGTGCCAGCAGCGTAGTTTCAGGGCGGCAAGAGACCCAGTACTTC | CASSVVSGRQETQYF
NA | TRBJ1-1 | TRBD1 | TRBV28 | TGTGCCAGCAGCGGACAGGGGGCAGCTGAAGCTTTCTTT | CASSGQGAAEAFF
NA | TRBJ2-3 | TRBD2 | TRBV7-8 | TGTGCCAGCAGCTTAGAACTAGCGGGAGCCACAGATACGCAGTATTTT | CASSLELAGATDTQYF
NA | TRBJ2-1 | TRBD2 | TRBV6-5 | TGTGCCAGCAAAAGAGCGGGGGTCTCCTACAATGAGCAGTTCTTC | CASKRAGVSYNEQFF
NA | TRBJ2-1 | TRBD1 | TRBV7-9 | TGTGCCAGCAGCCGGACAGGGGGCATCGATGAGCAGTTCTTC | CASSRTGGIDEQFF
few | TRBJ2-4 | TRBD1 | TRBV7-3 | TGTGCCAGCAGCTACGGGACAGGGCCCATTCAGTACTTC | CASSYGTGPIQYF
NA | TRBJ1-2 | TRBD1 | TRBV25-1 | TGTGCCAGCAGTTTGGACAGGGGGCGCCCCCCTTATGGCTACACCTTC | CASSLDRGRPPYGYTF
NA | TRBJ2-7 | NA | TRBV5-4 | TGTGCCAGCAGCTTGGGTGGCAAATGGTCCTACGAGCAGTACTTC | CASSLGGKWSYEQYF
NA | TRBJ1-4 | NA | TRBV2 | TGTGCCAGCAGGGATTCAGGGGTTTGGGAAAAACTGTTTTTT | CASRDSGVWEKLFF
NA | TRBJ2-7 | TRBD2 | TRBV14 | TGTGCCAGCAGCCAAGATTTGCCGGGGGGGCCTAAAGAGCAGTACTTC | CASSQDLPGGPKEQYF